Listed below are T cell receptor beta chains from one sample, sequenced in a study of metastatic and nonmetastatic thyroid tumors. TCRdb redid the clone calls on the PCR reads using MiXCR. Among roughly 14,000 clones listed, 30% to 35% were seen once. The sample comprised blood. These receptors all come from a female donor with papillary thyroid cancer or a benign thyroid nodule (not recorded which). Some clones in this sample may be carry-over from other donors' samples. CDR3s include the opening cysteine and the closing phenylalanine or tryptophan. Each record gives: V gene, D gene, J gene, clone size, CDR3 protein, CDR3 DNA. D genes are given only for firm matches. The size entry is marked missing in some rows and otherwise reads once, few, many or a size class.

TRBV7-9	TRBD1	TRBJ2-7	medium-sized	CASSSLDRGDYEQYF	TGTGCCAGCAGCTCCTTAGACAGGGGCGACTACGAGCAGTACTTC
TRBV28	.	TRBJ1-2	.	CASSRTEGGYTF	TGTGCCAGCAGTAGGACTGAAGGCGGCTACACCTTC
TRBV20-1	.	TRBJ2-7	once	CSARWSSYEQYF	TGCAGTGCCCGATGGAGTTCCTACGAGCAGTACTTC
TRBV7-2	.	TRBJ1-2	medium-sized	CASSLFSGNYGYTF	TGTGCCAGCAGCTTATTCTCGGGTAACTATGGCTACACCTTC
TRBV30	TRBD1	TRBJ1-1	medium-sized	CAWSVTGGTEAFF	TGTGCCTGGAGTGTAACAGGGGGCACTGAAGCTTTCTTT
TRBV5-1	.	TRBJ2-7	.	CASGQDVGCIYEQYF	TGCGCCAGCGGCCAGGATGTAGGGTGTATCTACGAGCAGTACTTC
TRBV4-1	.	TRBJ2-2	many	CASSQDRASVTGELFF	TGCGCCAGCAGCCAAGATAGGGCTAGCGTCACCGGGGAGCTGTTTTTT
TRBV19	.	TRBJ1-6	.	CASNDGVGDSPLHF	TGTGCCAGTAACGATGGGGTAGGCGATTCACCCCTCCACTTT
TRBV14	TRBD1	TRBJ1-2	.	CASSQDAGGIYGYTF	TGTGCCAGCAGCCAAGACGCAGGGGGGATCTATGGCTACACCTTC
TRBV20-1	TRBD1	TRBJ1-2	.	CSARDGNRGDYGYTF	TGCAGTGCTAGAGATGGTAACAGGGGCGACTATGGCTACACCTTC
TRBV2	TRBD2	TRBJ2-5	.	CASRETSGGKETQYF	TGTGCCAGCAGGGAGACTAGCGGGGGGAAAGAGACCCAGTACTTC
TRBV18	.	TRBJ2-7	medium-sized	CASSPPSSYEQYF	TGTGCCAGCTCACCACCTTCCTCCTACGAGCAGTACTTC
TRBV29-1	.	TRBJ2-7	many	CSVSQGGNEQYF	TGCAGCGTTTCACAGGGTGGCAACGAGCAGTACTTC
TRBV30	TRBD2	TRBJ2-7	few	CAWSRGGYYEQYF	TGTGCCTGGAGTAGGGGAGGGTACTACGAGCAGTACTTC
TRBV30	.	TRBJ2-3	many	CAWNRGGADTQYF	TGTGCCTGGAACCGGGGAGGTGCAGATACGCAGTATTTT
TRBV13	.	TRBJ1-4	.	CASSPEGTNEKLFF	TGTGCCAGCAGCCCCGAAGGAACTAATGAAAAACTGTTTTTT
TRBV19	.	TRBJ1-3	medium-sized	CASSKTGTTISGNTIYF	TGTGCCAGTAGTAAGACCGGGACAACGATCTCTGGAAACACCATATATTTT
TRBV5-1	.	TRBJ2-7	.	CASSPPGPSYEQYF	TGCGCCAGCAGTCCCCCGGGGCCCTCTTACGAGCAGTACTTC
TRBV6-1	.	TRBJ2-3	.	CTSSEGGRNTQYF	TGTACCAGCAGTGAAGGTGGCCGTAATACGCAGTATTTT
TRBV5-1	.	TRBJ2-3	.	CASSWPPGTPGTDTQYF	TGCGCCAGCAGTTGGCCTCCCGGGACTCCCGGGACAGATACGCAGTATTTT
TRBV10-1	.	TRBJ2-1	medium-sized	CASSESGAEKNEQFF	TGCGCCAGCAGTGAGTCGGGAGCAGAAAAAAATGAGCAGTTCTTC
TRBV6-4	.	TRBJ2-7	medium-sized	CASSDLGTTYEQYF	TGTGCCAGCAGTGATTTAGGAACGACCTACGAGCAGTACTTC
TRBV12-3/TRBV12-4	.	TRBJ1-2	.	CASSRRGVYGYTF	TGTGCCAGCAGTCGCCGGGGTGTATATGGCTACACCTTC
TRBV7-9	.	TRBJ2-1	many	CASSSRGSSYNEQFF	TGTGCCAGCAGCTCAAGAGGGAGCTCCTACAATGAGCAGTTCTTC
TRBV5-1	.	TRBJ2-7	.	CASRYRSTYEQYF	TGCGCCAGCAGGTACAGGTCAACCTACGAGCAGTACTTC
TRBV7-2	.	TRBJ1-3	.	CASSLVAGGGNTIYF	TGTGCCAGCAGCTTAGTTGCTGGGGGTGGAAACACCATATATTTT
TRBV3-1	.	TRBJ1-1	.	CASSQPQCCGTEAFF	TGTGCCAGCAGCCAGCCACAGTGTTGTGGCACTGAAGCTTTCTTT
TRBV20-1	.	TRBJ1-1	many	CSARGQLNTEAFF	TGCAGTGCTAGGGGGCAGTTGAACACTGAAGCTTTCTTT
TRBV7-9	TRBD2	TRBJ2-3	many	CASSPASGDADTQYF	TGTGCCAGCAGCCCAGCTAGCGGGGATGCAGATACGCAGTATTTT
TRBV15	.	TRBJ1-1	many	CATSRDLNTEAFF	TGTGCCACCAGCAGAGATCTGAACACTGAAGCTTTCTTT
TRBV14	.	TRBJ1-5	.	CASSDNPNQPQHF	TGTGCCAGCAGCGACAATCCCAATCAGCCCCAGCATTTT
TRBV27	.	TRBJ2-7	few	CASRNAGGSGYEQYF	TGTGCCAGCAGAAATGCAGGCGGATCGGGCTACGAGCAGTACTTC
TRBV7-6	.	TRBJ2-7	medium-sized	CASSRDRSAYEQYF	TGTGCCAGCAGCAGAGACAGAAGTGCCTACGAGCAGTACTTC
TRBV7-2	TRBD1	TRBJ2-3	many	CASSSSPGTGITDTQYF	TGTGCCAGCAGTTCCTCACCCGGGACAGGGATCACAGATACGCAGTATTTT
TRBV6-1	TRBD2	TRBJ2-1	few	CASSRSGSGSYNEQFF	TGTGCCAGCAGTCGTAGCGGGAGCGGCTCCTACAATGAGCAGTTCTTC
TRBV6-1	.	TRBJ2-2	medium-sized	CASTPTHGSPTGELFF	TGTGCCAGCACTCCTACCCACGGGAGCCCGACCGGGGAGCTGTTTTTT
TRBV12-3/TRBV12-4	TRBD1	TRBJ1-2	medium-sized	CASSIQGANYGYTF	TGTGCCAGCAGTATACAGGGGGCTAACTATGGCTACACCTTC
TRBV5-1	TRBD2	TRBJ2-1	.	CASSPQRGSSDYNEQFF	TGCGCCAGCAGCCCCCAGCGGGGGTCATCGGACTACAATGAGCAGTTCTTC
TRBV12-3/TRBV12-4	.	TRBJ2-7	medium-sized	CASSLAPGLSIGWEQYF	TGTGCCAGCAGTTTAGCCCCGGGACTCTCGATTGGTTGGGAGCAGTACTTC
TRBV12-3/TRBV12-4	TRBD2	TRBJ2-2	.	CASSRRLAGKLNTGELFF	TGTGCCAGCAGTAGAAGACTAGCGGGGAAACTGAACACCGGGGAGCTGTTTTTT
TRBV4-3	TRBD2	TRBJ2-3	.	CASSLSGLGLDTQYF	TGCGCCAGCAGCCTTTCGGGACTAGGTCTAGATACGCAGTATTTT
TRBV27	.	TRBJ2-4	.	CASSSVGDKNIQYF	TGTGCCAGCAGTTCCGTAGGTGACAAAAACATTCAGTACTTC
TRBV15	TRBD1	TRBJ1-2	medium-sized	CATSRDLGQGANGYTF	TGTGCCACCAGCAGAGATTTGGGACAGGGGGCAAATGGCTACACCTTC
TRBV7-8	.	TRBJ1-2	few	CASSMLGHGYTF	TGTGCCAGCAGCATGCTGGGCCATGGCTACACCTTC
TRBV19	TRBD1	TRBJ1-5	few	CASSNQGGNQPQHF	TGTGCCAGTAGTAACCAGGGGGGGAATCAGCCCCAGCATTTT
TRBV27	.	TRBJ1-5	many	CASSPNFGGSNQPQHF	TGTGCCAGCAGTCCCAACTTTGGAGGTAGCAATCAGCCCCAGCATTTT
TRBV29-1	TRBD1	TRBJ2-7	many	CSVRTGFTYEQYF	TGCAGCGTTCGGACAGGGTTTACCTACGAGCAGTACTTC
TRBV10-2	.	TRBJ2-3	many	CASSVVRSTDTQYF	TGCGCCAGCAGTGTCGTCAGGAGCACAGATACGCAGTATTTT
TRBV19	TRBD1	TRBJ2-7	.	CASSSAGTGGSEQYF	TGTGCCAGTAGTTCCGCCGGGACAGGGGGCTCCGAGCAGTACTTC
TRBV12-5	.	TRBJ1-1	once	CASGPFGGEEAFF	TGTGCTAGTGGTCCCTTCGGAGGGGAAGAAGCTTTCTTT
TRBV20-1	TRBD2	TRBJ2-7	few	CSARGLAGYEQYF	TGCAGTGCTAGAGGACTAGCGGGCTACGAGCAGTACTTC
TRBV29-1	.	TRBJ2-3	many	CSDHSSTDTQYF	TGCAGCGACCATTCTAGCACAGATACGCAGTATTTT